This T cell receptor (beta chain) came from a study of identical twins. Unique molecular identifiers were present on the cDNA, which also gained a universal primer site by template switching. TCRdb re-derived calls from the 5' RACE reads in MiXCR, one entry per CDR3 protein. Of a few hundred thousand distinct CDR3 sequences listed, about a fifth are singletons. V trimming: 4 bases; J trimming: 2 bases; junction bases outside the gene matches: 5. The CDR3 contains 13 residues. From germline, CDR1 is SQVTM and CDR2 ANQGSEA. Overall study findings and caveats: There was an excess of low generation probability in the out-of-frame alpha sequences that twins shared. Compared with models, monozygotic twins showed more out-of-frame TCR alpha sharing. Beta out-of-frame sequences showed weaker excess sharing between twins.

Of note for this clonotype: What it binds is not known.

The sequence was obtained from a man aged 50-60 years in good health. The V gene is TRBV29-1, the J gene TRBJ2-7; 7 bases fit TRBD1. Sequenced sample: naive T cells sorted from blood. CDR3 sequence reads: CSVGNRGTYEQYF. The CDR3 DNA reads TGCAGCGTTGGAAACAGGGGAACCTACGAGCAGTACTTC.